The clone carrying this T cell receptor beta chain was detected a few times. This entry belongs to a study of T cells in Graves' hyperthyroidism and ophthalmopathy. From RNA transcripts, TCR beta CDR3 regions were amplified. The TCR CDR3 was amplified in a first-round RT-PCR using the HTBI primer set. TCRdb itself ran the multiplex PCR reads through MiXCR, one entry per CDR3 protein. Of about 500,000 distinct CDR3 sequences in the sample, under 20% are singletons; the top ten hold 17%. Diagnoses were established using clinical symptoms, serum thyroxine and TRAb, thyroid ultrasound and orbital computed tomography. The sequence was obtained from a woman aged 18-35 years with Graves' ophthalmopathy. Sequenced sample: blood.

As DNA, the CDR3 is TGTGCCAGCAGTTACCAGGGCTCTGACTCTGGAAACACCATATATTTT. It specifies CASSYQGSDSGNTIYF. This rearrangement joins TRBV6-9 to TRBJ1-3; possibly TRBD1 for D (5 bases). Germline V gene sequence: CDR1 MNHGY, CDR2 SVAAGI. This CDR3 is built from 16 residues. The germline V and J ends were trimmed by 3 bases and 0 bases, with 12 bases remaining between them.